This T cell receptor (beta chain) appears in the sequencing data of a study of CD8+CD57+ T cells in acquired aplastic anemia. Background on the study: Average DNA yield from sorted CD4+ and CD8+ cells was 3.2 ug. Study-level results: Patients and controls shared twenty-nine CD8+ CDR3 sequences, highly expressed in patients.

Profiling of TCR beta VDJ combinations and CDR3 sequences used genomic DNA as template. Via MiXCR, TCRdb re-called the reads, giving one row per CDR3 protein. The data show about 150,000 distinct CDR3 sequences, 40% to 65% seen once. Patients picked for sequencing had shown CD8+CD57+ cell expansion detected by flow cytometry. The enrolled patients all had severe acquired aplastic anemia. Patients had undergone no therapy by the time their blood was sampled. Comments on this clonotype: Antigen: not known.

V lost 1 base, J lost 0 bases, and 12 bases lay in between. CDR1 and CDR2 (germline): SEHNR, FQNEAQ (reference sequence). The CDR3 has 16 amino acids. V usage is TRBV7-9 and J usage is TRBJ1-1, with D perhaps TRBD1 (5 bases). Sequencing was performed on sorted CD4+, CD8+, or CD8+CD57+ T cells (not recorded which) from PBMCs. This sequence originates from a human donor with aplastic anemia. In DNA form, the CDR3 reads TGTGCCAGCAGCTTAGGGGGGGTGGTCATGAACACTGAAGCTTTCTTT. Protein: CASSLGGVVMNTEAFF.